The clone carrying this TCR beta chain was observed many times. The sample is drawn from a study of Graves' ophthalmopathy and Graves' hyperthyroidism. The CDR3 has 16 amino acids. Germline V gene lookup returns CDR1 DFQATT and CDR2 SNEGSKA (reference sequence). V dropped 3 bases and J dropped 4; count of bases not matched to a gene: 9. RNA transcripts provided the template for amplifying TCR beta CDR3 regions. Following a first-round RT-PCR that used HTBI primers, a second-round multiplex PCR was carried out. MiXCR, applied by TCRdb to the multiplex PCR reads, yields one record per CDR3 protein. This repertoire shows around 520,000 distinct CDR3 sequences, just under 40% found once; its top ten account for about 4%.

The V and J genes are TRBV20-1 and TRBJ2-5; the match to TRBD2 covers 12 bases. The origin of this receptor is an adult man with Graves' hyperthyroidism. The sample comprised peripheral blood or thyroid tissue (not recorded which). CDR3: CSASTRTSGALETQYF. CDR3 nucleotide sequence: TGCAGTGCTAGTACGCGGACTAGCGGGGCCCTAGAGACCCAGTACTTC.